The 32 T cell receptor beta chains listed next were all sequenced from one sample in a study of cytomegalovirus exposure and HLA in healthy donors. Assay: immunoSEQ multiplex PCR; the TCRdb copy retains only in-frame clones and omits some. Here the sample spans 65,000 to 75,000 clones, roughly 95% being singletons. Sequences were obtained from PBMCs. These receptors came from a young woman in good health and CMV-seropositive.

The CDR3 coding sequence is TGTGCCAGCAGCACACAGGGCTACGAGCAGTACTTC. It specifies CASSTQGYEQYF. This sequence joins TRBV13 and TRBJ2-7, with D tentatively TRBD1 (6 bases). CDR3 size: 12 residues. The germline CDR1 and CDR2 sequences are PRHDT and FYEKMQ (reference sequence). V lost 5 bases to trimming and J lost 3 bases, with 8 bases between them.

The rearrangement links TRBV9 to TRBJ2-2, with 8 bases matching TRBD2. The germline V gene encodes CDR1 SGDLS and CDR2 YYNGEE. The V gene end was trimmed by 0 bases and the J gene end by 7 bases; junction bases not matched to a gene: 5. This CDR3 spans 15 amino acids. CDR3 bases: TGTGCCAGCAGCGTAGTGAGCGGGAGTGTCGGGGAGCTGTTTTTT. It encodes CASSVVSGSVGELFF.

The genes are TRBV4-3 and TRBJ2-7, with TRBD2 matching 8 bases. Germline trimming cut 4 bases from V and 4 bases from J; bases unmatched to any gene: 9. This CDR3 is 15 amino acids long. The germline CDR1 and CDR2 sequences are LGHNA and YSLEER. This CDR3 reads CASSPDGREVYEQYF. CDR3 coding DNA: TGCGCCAGCAGCCCCGATGGGCGGGAGGTTTACGAGCAGTACTTC.

The chain joins TRBV28 to TRBJ2-3; the D gene is possibly TRBD2 (6 bases). V was trimmed by 7 bases and J by 0 bases, leaving 14 bases between them. CDR3 length: 15 amino acids. Germline CDR1 and CDR2: MDHEN and SYDVKM. CDR3 bases: TGTGCCAGCACCCGGGCGGGGTGGAGCACAGATACGCAGTATTTT. Residues: CASTRAGWSTDTQYF.

J is TRBJ2-1 and V is TRBV11-2; tentative D call: TRBD1 (6 bases). The CDR3 extends over 16 amino acids. V was cut by 2 bases and J by 0 bases, with 11 bases left in between. The V gene's germline CDR1 is SGHAT and CDR2 FQNNGV. CDR3 sequence: CASSLFRTVSYNEQFF. Written as DNA, the CDR3 is TGTGCCAGCAGCTTATTTCGGACAGTCTCCTACAATGAGCAGTTCTTC.

The gene calls are TRBV27 and TRBJ1-1; TRBD1 matches 7 bases. Germline trimming cut 5 bases from V and 4 bases from J; bases unmatched to any gene: 10. The CDR3 spans 15 residues. Per germline, CDR1 MNHEY and CDR2 SMNVEV (reference sequence). This CDR3 is CASSLRITGVTEAFF. In DNA, the CDR3 is TGTGCCAGCAGTCTTCGAATCACAGGGGTCACTGAAGCTTTCTTT.

A word on this clone: One end of the junction fails to match germline, which may point to a read error. The chain employs TRBV2 and TRBJ2-7; no clear D gene. From germline, CDR1 is SNHLY and CDR2 FYNNEI. This CDR3 is 10 amino acids long. CDR3 amino acids: CASSEGSTHF. The CDR3 nucleotides are TGTGCCAGCAGTGAAGGGTCTACCCACTTC.

The chain employs TRBV7-9 and TRBJ1-5; no clear D gene. CDR1 is SEHNR and CDR2 is FQNEAQ in the germline V gene (reference sequence). Trimming left V 1 base short and J 2 bases short, with 9 bases between. The CDR3 is made up of 15 amino acids. CDR3 nucleotide sequence: TGTGCCAGCAGCTTAGGAGGGTTAGGCAATCAGCCCCAGCATTTT. Amino acid sequence: CASSLGGLGNQPQHF.

The V gene is TRBV19, the J gene TRBJ2-1, with D maybe TRBD2 (5 bases). From germline, CDR1 is LNHDA and CDR2 SQIVND (reference sequence). This CDR3 region has 17 residues. V lost 3 bases and J 2 bases, leaving 17 bases between the germline ends. The CDR3 DNA follows: TGTGCCAGTAGTATTGGCGCCGCGGGTTTCCCCTACAATGAGCAGTTCTTC. Its protein is CASSIGAAGFPYNEQFF.

This chain connects TRBV23-1 to TRBJ2-4; tentatively, D is TRBD2 (5 bases). TRBV23-1 is known as an ORF, though its function is uncertain. The CDR3 extends over 14 amino acids. V dropped 0 bases and J dropped 8 bases, with 11 bases sitting between them. The CDR3 reads CASSQSDYGDIQYF. In DNA form, the CDR3 reads TGCGCCAGCAGTCAATCTGACTATGGGGACATTCAGTACTTC.

The chain employs TRBV4-3 and TRBJ1-1; 10 bases are shared with TRBD1. Germline trimming cut 3 bases from V and 1 base from J; bases unmatched to any gene: 5. CDR3 length equals 16 residues. From germline, CDR1 is LGHNA and CDR2 YSLEER. The CDR3 DNA follows: TGCGCCAGCAGCCAGGACCGGACAGGGGGGAACACTGAAGCTTTCTTT. This gives the protein CASSQDRTGGNTEAFF.

CDR3 in amino acids: CASSPRIGSGTDYGYTF. The CDR3 region has the DNA TGCGCCAGCAGCCCGCGCATCGGTTCGGGGACAGACTATGGCTACACCTTC. This chain joins TRBV4-1 and TRBJ1-2, with TRBD1 identical over 7 bases. Germline trimming cut 4 bases from V and 3 bases from J; bases unmatched to any gene: 14. CDR1 and CDR2 from the germline V gene are MGHRA and YSYEKL. The CDR3 spans 17 residues.

This clone was found a few times. CDR3 sequence (DNA): TGTGCCAGTACCCCAAGGAGGGGTACGAACACTGAAGCTTTCTTT. Protein product: CASTPRRGTNTEAFF. J is TRBJ1-1 and V is TRBV19, with D maybe TRBD1 (5 bases). Trimming took off 7 bases at V and 1 base at J, with 16 bases between the two ends. The CDR3 runs 15 residues. Germline assignment: CDR1 LNHDA and CDR2 SQIVND (reference sequence).

J is TRBJ1-1 and V is TRBV6-1, with 11 bases matching TRBD1. Germline CDR1 MNHNS, CDR2 SASEGT. The CDR3 consists of 15 residues. The junction had 4 bases not matched to a gene; V was cut back by 2 bases and J by 5 bases. In DNA form, the CDR3 reads TGTGCCAGCAGTGAACACGGGGACAGGGGGACTGAAGCTTTCTTT. Translated, it gives CASSEHGDRGTEAFF.

V is TRBV30 and J is TRBJ1-1, with D perhaps matching TRBD1 (5 bases). The CDR3 totals 12 residues. The germline CDR1 and CDR2 sequences are GTSNPN and SVGIG (reference sequence). The V gene lost 2 bases and the J gene lost 4 bases, with 8 bases spanning the gap. The CDR3 bases are TGTGCCTGGAGTTGGGGGGGCACTGAAGCTTTCTTT. Its translation: CAWSWGGTEAFF.

The gene calls are TRBV18 and TRBJ2-1, with D possibly matching TRBD1 (6 bases). Germline V gene sequence: CDR1 KGHSH, CDR2 LQKENI. The ends were cut back, 2 bases at V and 6 bases at J, with 14 bases in the middle. The CDR3 extends over 15 amino acids. The CDR3 DNA reads TGTGCCAGCTCACCAGGGCAGGGGTCCCTCAATGAGCAGTTCTTC. It specifies CASSPGQGSLNEQFF.

The chain employs TRBV11-2 and TRBJ1-3, with 7 bases aligning to TRBD1. V lost 1 base to trimming and J lost 3 bases; unmatched junction nucleotides: 9. The germline CDR1 and CDR2 sequences are SGHAT and FQNNGV. This CDR3 is built from 17 residues. CDR3 loop: CASSLAGQAIGGNTIYF. The CDR3 coding sequence is TGTGCCAGCAGCTTAGCTGGACAGGCAATCGGTGGAAACACCATATATTTT.

The V call is TRBV30, the J call TRBJ2-5; D is ambiguous. The CDR3 spans 12 residues. The germline gives CDR1 GTSNPN, CDR2 SVGIG (reference sequence). Trimming stripped 2 bases from V and 7 bases from J, with 11 bases between. CDR3 sequence reads: CAWSPTTRTQYF. CDR3 nucleotide sequence: TGTGCCTGGAGTCCCACGACAAGGACCCAGTACTTC. The full variable domain, with the rest looked up from reference TRBV30 and TRBJ2-5, is SQTIHQWPATLVQPVGSPLSLECTVEGTSNPNLYWYRQAAGRGLQLLFYSVGIGQISSEVPQNLSASRPQDRQFILSSKKLLLSDSGFYLCAWSPTTRTQYFGPGTRLLVL.

This chain joins TRBV18 and TRBJ1-5; 7 bases map to TRBD1. Per the germline V gene, CDR1 is KGHSH and CDR2 is LQKENI. This CDR3 spans 16 amino acids. V dropped 5 bases and J dropped 3; count of bases not matched to a gene: 10. The DNA for the CDR3 is TGTGCCAGCTCAGCTGACAGGGCCATATACAATCAGCCCCAGCATTTT. Protein sequence: CASSADRAIYNQPQHF. Full variable domain (outside the CDR3, taken from reference TRBV18 and TRBJ1-5): NAGVMQNPRHLVRRRGQEARLRCSPMKGHSHVYWYRQLPEEGLKFMVYLQKENIIDESGMPKERFSAEFPKEGPSILRIQQVVRGDSAAYFCASSADRAIYNQPQHFGDGTRLSIL.

The chain couples TRBV7-9 to TRBJ1-4; D remains ambiguous. Trimming removed 4 bases at V and 3 bases at J, with 12 bases between. The CDR3 spans 15 residues. Germline V gene sequence: CDR1 SEHNR, CDR2 FQNEAQ (reference sequence). The CDR3 reads CASSSNLRANEKLFF. The DNA for the CDR3 is TGTGCCAGCAGCTCTAATCTCCGGGCTAATGAAAAACTGTTTTTT.

The chain has TRBV28 and TRBJ2-1; 9 bases align to TRBD1. CDR1 and CDR2 from the germline V gene are MDHEN and SYDVKM. Germline trimming cut 7 bases from V and 6 bases from J; bases unmatched to any gene: 13. The CDR3 sequence is 16 residues long. The CDR3 coding sequence is TGTGCCAGCACCCCCTTTATAGGACAGGGGAGCAATGAGCAGTTCTTC. Its translation: CASTPFIGQGSNEQFF.

V is TRBV29-1 and J is TRBJ2-1; D may be TRBD2 (5 bases). CDR3 length: 13 amino acids. The germline V gene has CDR1 SQVTM and CDR2 ANQGSEA. V lost 4 bases and J 12 bases, leaving 19 bases between the germline ends. CDR3: CSVGPKGRGLQFF. CDR3 sequence (DNA): TGCAGCGTTGGCCCAAAAGGTCGGGGATTGCAGTTCTTC.

This chain links TRBV4-1 with TRBJ1-2; the D is unclear. Trimming shortened V by 4 bases and J by 4 bases, and 13 bases separated the two germline ends. Germline CDR1 reads MGHRA; CDR2 reads YSYEKL. The CDR3 totals 14 residues. The CDR3 DNA is TGCGCCAGCAGCCCCTCTGTGAGGTTCTATGGCTACACCTTC. It encodes CASSPSVRFYGYTF.

The V gene is TRBV19, the J gene TRBJ2-3; 7 nucleotides align to TRBD1. Trimming removed 6 bases from V and 3 bases from J; junction bases left unmatched: 6. Germline-derived CDR1 and CDR2 are LNHDA and SQIVND (reference sequence). The CDR3 is 14 residues long. Here the CDR3 DNA reads TGTGCCAGTAGCGACAGGGTAAGGACAGATACGCAGTATTTT. Protein product: CASSDRVRTDTQYF.

This sequence joins TRBV27 and TRBJ2-5, with 7 bases fitting TRBD1. Trimming removed 4 bases from V and 5 bases from J; junction bases left unmatched: 7. The CDR3 runs 14 residues. Looked up from germline, CDR1 is MNHEY and CDR2 is SMNVEV (reference sequence). The CDR3 protein is CASSSPARGETQYF. The CDR3 bases are TGTGCCAGCAGTTCCCCGGCCAGGGGGGAGACCCAGTACTTC.

The rearrangement links TRBV7-2 to TRBJ2-5; 7 nucleotides agree with TRBD2. Germline trimming cut 1 base from V and 2 bases from J; bases unmatched to any gene: 1. This CDR3 region has 14 residues. Germline lookup yields CDR1 SGHTA and CDR2 FQGNSA. CDR3 sequence: CASSLVRGQETQYF. CDR3 bases: TGTGCCAGCAGCTTAGTGCGGGGGCAAGAGACCCAGTACTTC.

V and J are TRBV6-5 and TRBJ1-1; 7 nucleotides line up with TRBD1. The germline V gene has CDR1 MNHEY and CDR2 SVGAGI. The CDR3 is 12 residues long. Trimming cost V 5 bases and J 6 bases; bases outside gene matches: 3. Here the CDR3 DNA reads TGTGCCAGCAGTCCCACAGGGGCTGAAGCTTTCTTT. It is translated as CASSPTGAEAFF.

The chain carries TRBV5-6 and TRBJ2-3, with D possibly matching TRBD2 (5 bases). V lost 1 base to trimming and J lost 7 bases, with 19 bases between them. Germline CDR1 is SGHDT and CDR2 is YYEEEE. This CDR3 spans 16 amino acids. The CDR3 coding sequence is TGTGCCAGCAGCTTGATGAGGGAGATACGCAGGAATACGCAGTATTTT. This translates into CASSLMREIRRNTQYF.

Here the CDR3 reads CASRAGLAGGDNEQFF. As DNA, the CDR3 is TGTGCCAGTAGGGCCGGACTAGCGGGAGGGGACAATGAGCAGTTCTTC. The chain links TRBV19 to TRBJ2-1, with 15 bases that match TRBD2. V was clipped by 6 bases and J by 5 bases; unmatched bases: 5. Germline-derived CDR1 and CDR2 are LNHDA and SQIVND (reference sequence). CDR3 size: 16 residues.

The chain has TRBV27 and TRBJ2-7, with D perhaps matching TRBD1 (6 bases). Trimming left V 8 bases short and J 0 bases short, with 20 bases between. The CDR3 has 16 residues. CDR1 and CDR2 from the germline V gene are MNHEY and SMNVEV (reference sequence). The CDR3 nucleotides read TGTGCCAGCTGCCTTGATGGAGGACAGAGCTCCTACGAGCAGTACTTC. This sequence encodes CASCLDGGQSSYEQYF.

This rearrangement joins TRBV6-1 to TRBJ2-5; 7 bases are a match to TRBD1. This CDR3 is built from 14 residues. Unmatched junction bases numbered 6, after V lost 7 bases and J lost 1 base. Per germline, CDR1 MNHNS and CDR2 SASEGT. DNA for the CDR3: TGTGCCAGCACTATGGACAGGTTCCAAGAGACCCAGTACTTC. Amino acids: CASTMDRFQETQYF.

The rearrangement links TRBV7-3 to TRBJ2-1; 14 bases align to TRBD2. Germline lookup yields CDR1 SGHTA and CDR2 FQGTGA. The CDR3 length is 19 residues. With 5 bases clipped from V and 0 bases from J, the junction kept 9 bases outside the gene matches. The CDR3 DNA reads as TGTGCCAGCAGCCCAGGACTAGCGGGAGGACCAAACTCCTACAATGAGCAGTTCTTC. This sequence encodes CASSPGLAGGPNSYNEQFF.